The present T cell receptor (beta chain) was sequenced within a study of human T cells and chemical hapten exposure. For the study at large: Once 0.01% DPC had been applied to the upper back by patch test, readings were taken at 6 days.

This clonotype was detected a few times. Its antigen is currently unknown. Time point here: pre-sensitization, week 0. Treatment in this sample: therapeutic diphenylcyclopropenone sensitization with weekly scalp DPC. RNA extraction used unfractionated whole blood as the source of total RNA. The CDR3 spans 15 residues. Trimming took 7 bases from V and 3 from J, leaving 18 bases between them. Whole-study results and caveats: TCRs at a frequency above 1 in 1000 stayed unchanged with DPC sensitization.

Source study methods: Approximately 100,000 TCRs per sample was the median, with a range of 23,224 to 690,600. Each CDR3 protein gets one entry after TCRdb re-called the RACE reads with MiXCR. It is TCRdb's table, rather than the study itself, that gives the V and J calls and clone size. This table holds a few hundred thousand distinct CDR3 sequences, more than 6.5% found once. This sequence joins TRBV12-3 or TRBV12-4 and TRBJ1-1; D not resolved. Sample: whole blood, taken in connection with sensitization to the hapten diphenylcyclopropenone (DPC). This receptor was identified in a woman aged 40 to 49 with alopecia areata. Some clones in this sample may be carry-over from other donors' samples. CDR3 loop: CASTLGQPGDTEAFF. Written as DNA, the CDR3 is TGTGCCAGCACCCTGGGCCAGCCCGGGGACACTGAAGCTTTCTTT.